The 22 T cell receptor beta chains reported below all come from one sample, sequenced in a study of blood T cell repertoires in COVID-19. Assay used: immunoSEQ multiplex PCR; TCRdb lists only in-frame clones, some missing. The repertoire holds 120,000 to 150,000 clones, with approximately 84% as singletons. Material: PBMCs or T cells enriched from blood (not recorded which). These receptors all stem from a man aged 45-60 years in a cohort exposed to, infected with or recovered from COVID-19 (not recorded which).

This chain joins TRBV3-1 (or the pseudogene TRBV3-2) and TRBJ2-3; perhaps TRBD2 as D (5 bases). Germline CDR1 reads LGHDT; CDR2 reads YNNKEL (reference sequence). Trimming removed 1 base from V and 4 bases from J, with 12 bases in between. This CDR3 is 15 amino acids long. CDR3 in amino acids: CASSQGASGADTQYF. The CDR3 DNA follows: TGTGCCAGCAGCCAAGGGGCCTCCGGGGCAGATACGCAGTATTTT.

Only a few counts were recorded for this clone. This chain uses TRBV2 with TRBJ1-1, with a tentative D call TRBD1 (5 bases). CDR3 length: 13 amino acids. Germline V gene data show CDR1 as SNHLY and CDR2 as FYNNEI. Deletions cut 4 bases from V and 0 bases from J, with 6 bases between. CDR3 loop: CASSGQMNTEAFF. The CDR3 DNA is TGTGCCAGCAGTGGACAGATGAACACTGAAGCTTTCTTT.

This clone was counted once. The chain recombines TRBV2 with TRBJ1-4; D perhaps matches TRBD1 (5 bases). This CDR3 spans 14 amino acids. Per the germline V gene, CDR1 is SNHLY and CDR2 is FYNNEI. With 4 bases removed from V and 8 bases from J, the gap between germline ends came to 14 bases. CDR3 residues: CASSAWGSREKLFF. CDR3 bases: TGTGCCAGCAGTGCGTGGGGCAGCCGCGAAAAACTGTTTTTT.

The chain is built from TRBV5-1 and TRBJ2-1; perhaps TRBD2 as D (5 bases). Germline CDR1 is SGHRS and CDR2 is YFSETQ. CDR3 length: 12 residues. Trimming took 0 bases from V and 8 from J, leaving 6 bases between them. The CDR3 DNA follows: TGCGCCAGCAGCTTGGGGGAGTATGAGCAGTTCTTC. This gives the protein CASSLGEYEQFF.

This clone was picked up a small number of times. The chain has TRBV29-1 and TRBJ2-1; 7 bases match TRBD2. CDR1 SQVTM and CDR2 ANQGSEA come from the germline V gene. The CDR3 has 16 amino acids. Trimming cost V 0 bases and J 5 bases; bases outside gene matches: 10. For the CDR3, the DNA is TGCAGCGTTGAAGATGGTCAGCGGCTAGCGGACAATGAGCAGTTCTTC. This encodes CSVEDGQRLADNEQFF.

This chain joins TRBV28 and TRBJ2-2; no clear D gene. Germline CDR1 is MDHEN and CDR2 is SYDVKM. The CDR3 is 13 residues long. Trimming took off 4 bases at V and 6 bases at J, with 9 bases between the two ends. CDR3 amino acids: CASSSSLSGELFF. CDR3 nucleotides: TGTGCCAGCAGTTCCTCCCTGTCCGGGGAGCTGTTTTTT.

The V call is TRBV19, the J call TRBJ2-1; D is unclear. V lost 3 bases, J lost 0 bases, and 9 bases lay in between. The CDR3 has 15 amino acids. CDR1 and CDR2 from the germline V gene are LNHDA and SQIVND (reference sequence). This CDR3 is CASSIELLSYNEQFF. The CDR3 DNA reads as TGTGCCAGTAGTATTGAGCTGCTCTCCTACAATGAGCAGTTCTTC.

This clone appeared a single time. The genes are TRBV7-9 and TRBJ2-5; TRBD2 agrees at 14 bases. This CDR3 is built from 17 residues. CDR1 is SEHNR, CDR2 FQNEAQ, per germline (reference sequence). The V segment lost 5 bases and the J segment 4 bases; nucleotides outside the gene matches: 9. The DNA of the CDR3 is TGTGCCAGCAGCGCCCGACTAGCGGGGGGGCCGGGAGAGACCCAGTACTTC. Residues: CASSARLAGGPGETQYF.

This chain links TRBV5-1 with TRBJ2-7; TRBD2 matches at 8 bases. There are 13 residues in the CDR3. Germline CDR1 is SGHRS and CDR2 is YFSETQ. Trimming cost V 2 bases and J 4 bases; bases outside gene matches: 2. The CDR3: CASSLTSGYEQYF. The CDR3 DNA reads as TGCGCCAGCAGCTTAACTAGCGGATACGAGCAGTACTTC.

The V call is TRBV6-5, the J call TRBJ2-7; D is uncertain. Germline V CDR1 and CDR2: MNHEY, SVGAGI. CDR3 size: 12 residues. The V end was cut by 6 bases, the J end by 7 bases, with 13 bases between. The CDR3 loop is CASSPPSLEQYF. The CDR3, as DNA: TGTGCCAGCAGCCCCCCTTCCCTGGAGCAGTACTTC.

The rearrangement uses TRBV7-2 and TRBJ2-1; 8 bases match TRBD2. This CDR3 has 15 amino acids. Trimming took 5 bases from V and 4 from J; bases not matched to a gene: 7. Germline V lookup: CDR1 SGHTA, CDR2 FQGNSA. CDR3 in amino acids: CASSGRGGLYNEQFF. CDR3 DNA sequence: TGTGCCAGCAGCGGTCGGGGGGGCCTGTACAATGAGCAGTTCTTC.

This clone was observed a handful of times. CDR3 residues: CASSDRDRGLGDKNIQYF. The CDR3 DNA reads as TGCGCCAGCAGCGACCGGGACAGGGGGCTTGGGGACAAAAACATTCAGTACTTC. The rearrangement joins TRBV5-1 to TRBJ2-4; 12 bases are shared with TRBD1. The CDR3 has 18 amino acids. The V gene end was trimmed by 4 bases and the J gene end by 3 bases; junction bases not matched to a gene: 11. The germline CDR1 and CDR2 sequences are SGHRS and YFSETQ.

The V call is TRBV6-4, the J call TRBJ2-1; D possibly corresponds to TRBD1 (6 bases). Germline V CDR1 and CDR2: MRHNA, SNTAGT. V lost 6 bases, J lost 0 bases, and 6 bases lay in between. The CDR3 runs to 13 residues. The CDR3 protein is CASSRGSYNEQFF. The CDR3 nucleotides are TGTGCCAGCAGCAGGGGCTCCTACAATGAGCAGTTCTTC.

The chain carries TRBV19 and TRBJ2-1; 10 nucleotides align to TRBD2. Germline-derived CDR1 and CDR2 are LNHDA and SQIVND (reference sequence). J gave up 7 bases and V 6 bases, and 6 bases lay outside the gene matches. CDR3 size: 14 residues. The chain's CDR3 is CASRASGGRNEQFF. In nucleotides, the CDR3 is TGTGCCAGTAGGGCTAGCGGGGGAAGGAATGAGCAGTTCTTC.

The J gene is TRBJ2-1, the V gene TRBV14; D may be TRBD2 (6 bases). Germline V CDR1 and CDR2: SGHDN, FVKESK. Trimming stripped 0 bases from V and 0 bases from J, with 9 bases between. CDR3 length: 16 residues. The DNA for the CDR3 is TGTGCCAGCAGCCAAGATTTCGGGAGCTCCTACAATGAGCAGTTCTTC. Translation: CASSQDFGSSYNEQFF.

This clone was found once. This chain uses TRBV29-1 with TRBJ1-6; maybe TRBD1 (5 bases). The CDR3 consists of 13 residues. CDR1 and CDR2 (germline): SQVTM, ANQGSEA. Deletions cut 6 bases from V and 11 bases from J, with 17 bases between. The CDR3 DNA reads TGCAGCGTCAAGGACGGCGGAGGGGCACCCCTCCACTTT. Translation: CSVKDGGGAPLHF.

The chain employs TRBV7-8 and TRBJ2-3; possibly TRBD2 for D (6 bases). Looked up from germline, CDR1 is SGHVS and CDR2 is FQNEAQ. V lost 0 bases and J 2 bases, leaving 12 bases between the germline ends. CDR3 length: 16 residues. The CDR3 DNA reads as TGTGCCAGCAGCTTAGCTCCGGGAGACCCCACAGATACGCAGTATTTT. This sequence encodes CASSLAPGDPTDTQYF.

This sequence joins TRBV13 and TRBJ2-7, with a possible D match to TRBD1 (6 bases). V lost 6 bases and J lost 7, with 16 bases in between. Germline V CDR1 and CDR2: PRHDT, FYEKMQ (reference sequence). CDR3 size: 13 residues. The CDR3 coding sequence is TGTGCCAGCAGATACTCAGGGGTACGGGAGCAGTACTTC. It specifies CASRYSGVREQYF.

The CDR3 region has the DNA TGCGCCAGCAGTTTATACAGGTCGTACGAGCAGTACTTC. Translated, it gives CASSLYRSYEQYF. This chain joins TRBV5-1 and TRBJ2-7; maybe TRBD1 (5 bases). V lost 5 bases and J 4 bases, leaving 13 bases between the germline ends. This CDR3 contains 13 residues. CDR1 is SGHRS, CDR2 YFSETQ, per germline. Together with reference TRBV5-1 and TRBJ2-7, the CDR3 gives the full variable domain: KAGVTQTPRYLIKTRGQQVTLSCSPISGHRSVSWYQQTPGQGLQFLFEYFSETQRNKGNFPGRFSGRQFSNSRSEMNVSTLELGDSALYLCASSLYRSYEQYFGPGTRLTVT.

The V call is TRBV30, the J call TRBJ2-7; D perhaps matches TRBD2 (5 bases). Trimming cost V 3 bases and J 3 bases, with 6 bases left between them. This CDR3 region has 11 residues. From germline, CDR1 is GTSNPN and CDR2 SVGIG (reference sequence). This chain's CDR3 is CAWSGLYEQYF. The CDR3 DNA sequence: TGTGCCTGGAGCGGACTCTACGAGCAGTACTTC.

The chain combines TRBV6-5 with TRBJ1-6, with D perhaps matching TRBD1 (5 bases). The germline gives CDR1 MNHEY, CDR2 SVGAGI. V lost 2 bases, J lost 0 bases, and 8 bases lay in between. The CDR3 has 16 amino acids. The CDR3 protein is CASSYGASSYNSPLHF. The CDR3 DNA sequence: TGTGCCAGCAGTTACGGGGCGAGCTCCTATAATTCACCCCTCCACTTT.

The V call is TRBV6-2 or TRBV6-3, the J call TRBJ2-7; TRBD2 might be the D (7 bases). This CDR3 region has 18 residues. Germline CDR1 is MNHEY and CDR2 is SVGEGT. V lost 0 bases and J 2 bases, leaving 20 bases between the germline ends. Here the CDR3 DNA reads TGTGCCAGCAGTTACTCGACTAGCCGCCGGGACACAACCTACGAGCAGTACTTC. It is translated as CASSYSTSRRDTTYEQYF.